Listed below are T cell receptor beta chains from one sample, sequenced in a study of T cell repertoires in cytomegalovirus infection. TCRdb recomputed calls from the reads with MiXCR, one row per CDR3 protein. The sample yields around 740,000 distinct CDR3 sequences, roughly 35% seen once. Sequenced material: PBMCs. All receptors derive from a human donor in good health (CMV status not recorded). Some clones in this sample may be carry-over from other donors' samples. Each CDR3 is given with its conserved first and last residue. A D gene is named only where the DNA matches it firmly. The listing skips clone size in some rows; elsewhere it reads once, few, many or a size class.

cdr3_aa: CASSQGASGSGYTQYF
cdr3_nt: TGTGCCAGCAGCCAAGGGGCAAGCGGGAGTGGATATACGCAGTATTTT
j_call: TRBJ2-3
v_call: TRBV4-2
clone_size: few
d_call: TRBD2

cdr3_aa: CASSSSGGTYNEQFF
cdr3_nt: TGCGCCAGCAGCTCTTCAGGGGGAACCTACAATGAGCAGTTCTTC
j_call: TRBJ2-1
v_call: TRBV5-1
clone_size: few
d_call: TRBD1

cdr3_aa: CASSLNSGLEQYF
cdr3_nt: TGTGCCAGCAGTTTGAACAGCGGCCTCGAGCAGTACTTC
j_call: TRBJ2-7
v_call: TRBV12-3/TRBV12-4
clone_size: few
d_call: .

cdr3_aa: CASSLMSEQYF
cdr3_nt: TGTGCCAGCAGTTTAATGTCCGAGCAGTACTTC
j_call: TRBJ2-7
v_call: TRBV12-3/TRBV12-4
clone_size: .
d_call: .

cdr3_aa: CASSERTLQGSDSPLHF
cdr3_nt: TGTGCCAGCAGTGAACGAACACTTCAGGGTTCAGACTCACCCCTCCACTTT
j_call: TRBJ1-6
v_call: TRBV6-1
clone_size: few
d_call: .

cdr3_aa: CASSAETSRGSDTQYF
cdr3_nt: TGTGCCAGCAGCGCGGAGACTAGCCGAGGTTCAGATACGCAGTATTTT
j_call: TRBJ2-3
v_call: TRBV7-3
clone_size: .
d_call: TRBD2

cdr3_aa: CSATPGFNTEAFF
cdr3_nt: TGCAGCGCGACCCCGGGTTTCAACACTGAAGCTTTCTTT
j_call: TRBJ1-1
v_call: TRBV29-1
clone_size: .
d_call: .

cdr3_aa: CASSSDRGLDTQYF
cdr3_nt: TGTGCCAGCAGCTCGGACAGGGGGCTAGATACGCAGTATTTT
j_call: TRBJ2-3
v_call: TRBV7-9
clone_size: .
d_call: TRBD1

cdr3_aa: CASSLLIPGLAGFYEQYF
cdr3_nt: TGTGCCAGCAGCTTACTAATACCGGGACTAGCGGGATTCTACGAGCAGTACTTC
j_call: TRBJ2-7
v_call: TRBV7-2
clone_size: .
d_call: TRBD2

cdr3_aa: CASRESSGSSYNEQFF
cdr3_nt: TGTGCCAGCAGAGAAAGTAGCGGGAGCTCCTACAATGAGCAGTTCTTC
j_call: TRBJ2-1
v_call: TRBV6-5
clone_size: few
d_call: TRBD2

cdr3_aa: CASSSRQGYGNTIYF
cdr3_nt: TGTGCCAGCAGCTCCCGACAGGGATATGGAAACACCATATATTTT
j_call: TRBJ1-3
v_call: TRBV6-5
clone_size: .
d_call: TRBD1

cdr3_aa: CASSFRGRQGVQPQHF
cdr3_nt: TGTGCCAGCAGTTTCCGCGGCCGACAGGGTGTGCAGCCCCAGCATTTT
j_call: TRBJ1-5
v_call: TRBV28
clone_size: .
d_call: TRBD1

cdr3_aa: CASSSLDGSGNTIYF
cdr3_nt: TGTGCCAGCAGTTCTCTGGACGGCTCTGGAAACACCATATATTTT
j_call: TRBJ1-3
v_call: TRBV27
clone_size: .
d_call: .

cdr3_aa: CASSRDPANTGELFF
cdr3_nt: TGTGCCAGCAGCCGGGACCCTGCGAACACCGGGGAGCTGTTTTTT
j_call: TRBJ2-2
v_call: TRBV7-2
clone_size: many
d_call: .

cdr3_aa: CARGQTGSF
cdr3_nt: TGCGCCAGGGGCCAGACAGGGTCGTTC
j_call: TRBJ1-2
v_call: TRBV4-1
clone_size: many
d_call: TRBD1

cdr3_aa: CASSPAGGEGTEAFF
cdr3_nt: TGTGCCAGCAGCCCTGCAGGGGGCGAGGGCACTGAAGCTTTCTTT
j_call: TRBJ1-1
v_call: TRBV7-8
clone_size: .
d_call: TRBD1

cdr3_aa: CASSYSKQGASGNTIYF
cdr3_nt: TGTGCCAGCAGTTACTCGAAACAGGGGGCATCTGGAAACACCATATATTTT
j_call: TRBJ1-3
v_call: TRBV6-5
clone_size: .
d_call: TRBD1

cdr3_aa: CANSLAKLGALAGYTF
cdr3_nt: TGTGCCAACAGCTTGGCCAAGTTGGGGGCGCTGGCTGGCTACACCTTC
j_call: TRBJ1-2
v_call: TRBV5-6
clone_size: .
d_call: .

cdr3_aa: CASTTSPSGSYEQYF
cdr3_nt: TGTGCCAGCACTACTAGCCCTTCGGGTTCCTACGAGCAGTACTTC
j_call: TRBJ2-7
v_call: TRBV7-2
clone_size: .
d_call: .

cdr3_aa: CATSRDRRATEAFF
cdr3_nt: TGTGCCACCAGCAGAGATCGCCGTGCCACTGAAGCTTTCTTT
j_call: TRBJ1-1
v_call: TRBV15
clone_size: .
d_call: .

cdr3_aa: CATSDLSFSGYNEQFF
cdr3_nt: TGTGCCACCAGTGATTTGAGTTTTTCAGGGTACAATGAGCAGTTCTTC
j_call: TRBJ2-1
v_call: TRBV24-1
clone_size: .
d_call: .

cdr3_aa: CATSSLPDYRDNEQFF
cdr3_nt: TGTGCCACATCTTCCCTCCCAGATTACCGGGACAATGAGCAGTTCTTC
j_call: TRBJ2-1
v_call: TRBV28
clone_size: .
d_call: .

cdr3_aa: CSARDPWGLEVDTQYF
cdr3_nt: TGCAGTGCTAGAGATCCGTGGGGACTAGAAGTGGATACGCAGTATTTT
j_call: TRBJ2-3
v_call: TRBV20-1
clone_size: .
d_call: TRBD2

cdr3_aa: CASDQGLARLLWQFF
cdr3_nt: TGTGCCAGCGATCAGGGACTAGCTCGTCTCCTTTGGCAGTTCTTC
j_call: TRBJ2-1
v_call: TRBV6-1
clone_size: many
d_call: TRBD2

cdr3_aa: CASNPTTKGTEAFF
cdr3_nt: TGTGCCAGCAACCCGACAACCAAGGGGACTGAAGCTTTCTTT
j_call: TRBJ1-1
v_call: TRBV2
clone_size: .
d_call: .

cdr3_aa: CASSLRAGADSPLHF
cdr3_nt: TGCGCCAGCAGCTTGCGGGCAGGGGCTGATTCACCCCTCCACTTT
j_call: TRBJ1-6
v_call: TRBV5-1
clone_size: few
d_call: .

cdr3_aa: CSARDPALTRGGYTF
cdr3_nt: TGCAGTGCTAGAGACCCTGCGCTAACCAGGGGTGGCTACACCTTC
j_call: TRBJ1-2
v_call: TRBV20-1
clone_size: .
d_call: .

cdr3_aa: CASRPGRIDYEQYF
cdr3_nt: TGTGCCAGCAGGCCGGGACGGATCGACTACGAGCAGTACTTC
j_call: TRBJ2-7
v_call: TRBV5-5
clone_size: .
d_call: .

cdr3_aa: CASSPTSTYEQYF
cdr3_nt: TGTGCCAGCAGTCCGACTAGCACCTACGAGCAGTACTTC
j_call: TRBJ2-7
v_call: TRBV28
clone_size: few
d_call: TRBD2

cdr3_aa: CASSKGLTGGETQYF
cdr3_nt: TGTGCCAGCAGTAAGGGACTAACGGGTGGCGAGACCCAGTACTTC
j_call: TRBJ2-5
v_call: TRBV5-4
clone_size: .
d_call: TRBD2

cdr3_aa: CASSRGGQDSYEQYF
cdr3_nt: TGTGCCAGTAGCCGAGGGGGACAGGACTCCTACGAGCAGTACTTC
j_call: TRBJ2-7
v_call: TRBV19
clone_size: .
d_call: TRBD1

cdr3_aa: CASSLVRTGQGFRELFF
cdr3_nt: TGTGCCAGCAGCTTAGTACGGACGGGACAGGGGTTCCGGGAGCTGTTTTTT
j_call: TRBJ2-2
v_call: TRBV7-8
clone_size: many
d_call: TRBD1

cdr3_aa: CSATSRGRVKGETQYF
cdr3_nt: TGCAGTGCTACCTCTCGGGGCAGGGTAAAGGGGGAGACCCAGTACTTC
j_call: TRBJ2-5
v_call: TRBV20-1
clone_size: .
d_call: .

cdr3_aa: CASSQTSGAYTQYF
cdr3_nt: TGCGCCAGCAGCCAAACTAGCGGGGCCTATACGCAGTATTTT
j_call: TRBJ2-3
v_call: TRBV4-1
clone_size: few
d_call: TRBD2

cdr3_aa: CASSLSLQETQYF
cdr3_nt: TGTGCCAGCAGCTTAAGTCTACAAGAGACCCAGTACTTC
j_call: TRBJ2-5
v_call: TRBV7-6
clone_size: many
d_call: .

cdr3_aa: CASSQDSPGLSEAFF
cdr3_nt: TGTGCCAGCAGCCAAGATTCGCCGGGGCTAAGTGAAGCTTTCTTT
j_call: TRBJ1-1
v_call: TRBV4-2
clone_size: .
d_call: .

cdr3_aa: CATGIRSGDQFF
cdr3_nt: TGTGCCACCGGTATCCGTTCGGGTGATCAGTTCTTC
j_call: TRBJ2-1
v_call: TRBV24-1
clone_size: .
d_call: .

cdr3_aa: CASDPIDRADGYTF
cdr3_nt: TGTGCCAGCGACCCCATAGACAGGGCAGATGGCTACACCTTC
j_call: TRBJ1-2
v_call: TRBV7-8
clone_size: many
d_call: TRBD1

cdr3_aa: CASSQEGAGGSTDTQYF
cdr3_nt: TGTGCCAGCAGCCAAGAGGGAGCGGGGGGGAGCACAGATACGCAGTATTTT
j_call: TRBJ2-3
v_call: TRBV4-2
clone_size: .
d_call: TRBD2

cdr3_aa: CASSYSRGGLEQYF
cdr3_nt: TGTGCCAGCAGTTACTCGAGAGGGGGACTCGAGCAGTACTTC
j_call: TRBJ2-7
v_call: TRBV6-6
clone_size: .
d_call: .

cdr3_aa: CSVDDEAGDNYGSTF
cdr3_nt: TGCAGCGTTGACGATGAGGCAGGGGATAACTATGGCTCCACCTTC
j_call: TRBJ1-2
v_call: TRBV29-1
clone_size: .
d_call: .

cdr3_aa: CASSQVLGQGWTEAFF
cdr3_nt: TGTGCCAGCAGCCAAGTTCTCGGACAGGGGTGGACTGAAGCTTTCTTT
j_call: TRBJ1-1
v_call: TRBV3-1
clone_size: .
d_call: TRBD1

cdr3_aa: CASSYSSVELAGDDEQFF
cdr3_nt: TGTGCCAGCAGCTACTCCTCGGTTGAACTAGCGGGAGATGATGAGCAGTTCTTC
j_call: TRBJ2-1
v_call: TRBV7-2
clone_size: many
d_call: TRBD2

cdr3_aa: CASSQGPGQASYEQYF
cdr3_nt: TGTGCCAGCAGCCAAGGGCCGGGACAGGCGTCCTACGAGCAGTACTTC
j_call: TRBJ2-7
v_call: TRBV4-2
clone_size: .
d_call: TRBD1

cdr3_aa: CAISTASTEAFF
cdr3_nt: TGTGCCATCAGTACAGCATCCACTGAAGCTTTCTTT
j_call: TRBJ1-1
v_call: TRBV10-3
clone_size: .
d_call: .

cdr3_aa: CASSEVFIYGYTF
cdr3_nt: TGTGCCAGTAGTGAGGTTTTCATCTATGGCTACACCTTC
j_call: TRBJ1-2
v_call: TRBV19
clone_size: .
d_call: .

cdr3_aa: CASRGGNQPQHF
cdr3_nt: TGTGCCAGCCGCGGGGGGAATCAGCCCCAGCATTTT
j_call: TRBJ1-5
v_call: TRBV28
clone_size: many
d_call: .

cdr3_aa: CASSRSYAGPFQETQYF
cdr3_nt: TGTGCCAGCAGTAGGAGTTACGCCGGACCCTTCCAAGAGACCCAGTACTTC
j_call: TRBJ2-5
v_call: TRBV12-3/TRBV12-4
clone_size: .
d_call: .

cdr3_aa: CASSPSGISNTDTQYF
cdr3_nt: TGCGCCAGCAGCCCCTCGGGCATTAGCAACACAGATACGCAGTATTTT
j_call: TRBJ2-3
v_call: TRBV23-1
clone_size: few
d_call: .

cdr3_aa: CASSLAGTSGGGRYIQYF
cdr3_nt: TGTGCCAGCAGCTTAGCGGGGACTAGCGGGGGTGGGAGGTACATTCAGTACTTC
j_call: TRBJ2-4
v_call: TRBV7-2
clone_size: .
d_call: TRBD2